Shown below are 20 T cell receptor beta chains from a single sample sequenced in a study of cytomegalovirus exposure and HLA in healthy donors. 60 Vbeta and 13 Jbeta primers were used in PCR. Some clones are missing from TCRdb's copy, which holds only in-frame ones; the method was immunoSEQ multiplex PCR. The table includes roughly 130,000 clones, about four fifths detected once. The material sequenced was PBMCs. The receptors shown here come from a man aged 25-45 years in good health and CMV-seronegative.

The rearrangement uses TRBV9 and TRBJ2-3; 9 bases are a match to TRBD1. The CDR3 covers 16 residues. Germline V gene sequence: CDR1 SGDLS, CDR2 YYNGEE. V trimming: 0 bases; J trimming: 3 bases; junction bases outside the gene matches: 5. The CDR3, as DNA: TGTGCCAGCAGCGTAGGAACAGGGGGCAGGACAGATACGCAGTATTTT. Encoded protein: CASSVGTGGRTDTQYF. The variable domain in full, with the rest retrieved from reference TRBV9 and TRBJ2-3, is DSGVTQTPKHLITATGQRVTLRCSPRSGDLSVYWYQQSLDQGLQFLIQYYNGEERAKGNILERFSAQQFPDLHSELNLSSLELGDSALYFCASSVGTGGRTDTQYFGPGTRLTVL.

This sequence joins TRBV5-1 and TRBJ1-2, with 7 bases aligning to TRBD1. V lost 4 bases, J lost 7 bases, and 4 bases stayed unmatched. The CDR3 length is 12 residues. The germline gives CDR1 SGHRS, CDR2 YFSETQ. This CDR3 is CASSPGTVGYTF. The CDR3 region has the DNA TGCGCCAGCAGCCCCGGGACAGTTGGCTACACCTTC.

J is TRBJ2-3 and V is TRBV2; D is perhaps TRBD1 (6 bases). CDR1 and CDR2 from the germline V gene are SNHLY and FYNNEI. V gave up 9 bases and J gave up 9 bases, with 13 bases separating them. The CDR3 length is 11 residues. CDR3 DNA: TGTGCCAGTACTGTGACAGGCACGCAGTATTTT. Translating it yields CASTVTGTQYF.

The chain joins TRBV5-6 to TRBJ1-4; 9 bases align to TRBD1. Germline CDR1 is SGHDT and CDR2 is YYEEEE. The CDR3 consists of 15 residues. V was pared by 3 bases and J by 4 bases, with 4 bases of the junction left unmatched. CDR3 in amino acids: CASSWTGAINEKLFF. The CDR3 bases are TGTGCCAGCAGCTGGACAGGGGCGATTAATGAAAAACTGTTTTTT.

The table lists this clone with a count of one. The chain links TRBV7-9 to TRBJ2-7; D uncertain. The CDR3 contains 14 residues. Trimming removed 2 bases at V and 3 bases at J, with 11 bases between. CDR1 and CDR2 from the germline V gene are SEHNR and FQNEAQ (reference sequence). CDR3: CASSLLGAGYEQYF. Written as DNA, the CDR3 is TGTGCCAGCAGCTTACTGGGCGCTGGCTACGAGCAGTACTTC. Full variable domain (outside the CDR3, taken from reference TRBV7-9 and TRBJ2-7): DTGVSQNPRHKITKRGQNVTFRCDPISEHNRLYWYRQTLGQGPEFLTYFQNEAQLEKSRLLSDRFSAERPKGSFSTLEIQRTEQGDSAMYLCASSLLGAGYEQYFGPGTRLTVT.

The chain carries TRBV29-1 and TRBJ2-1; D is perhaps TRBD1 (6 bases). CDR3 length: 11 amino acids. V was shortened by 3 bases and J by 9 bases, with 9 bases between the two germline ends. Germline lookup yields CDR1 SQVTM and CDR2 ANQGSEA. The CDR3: CSVDRGVEQFF. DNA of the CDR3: TGCAGCGTTGACAGGGGAGTTGAGCAGTTCTTC.

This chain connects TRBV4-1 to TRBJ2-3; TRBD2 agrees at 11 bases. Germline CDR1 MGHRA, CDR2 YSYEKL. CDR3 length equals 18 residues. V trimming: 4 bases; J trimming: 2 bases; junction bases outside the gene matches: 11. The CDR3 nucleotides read TGCGCCAGCAGCCGGAGTCCCACTAGCGGGGGAGCCACAGATACGCAGTATTTT. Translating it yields CASSRSPTSGGATDTQYF.

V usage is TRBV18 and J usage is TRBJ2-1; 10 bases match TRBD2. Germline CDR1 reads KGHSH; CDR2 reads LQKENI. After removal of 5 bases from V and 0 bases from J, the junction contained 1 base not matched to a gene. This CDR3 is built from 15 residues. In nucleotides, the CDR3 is TGTGCCAGCTCAGAGCGGGAGGGCTCCTACAATGAGCAGTTCTTC. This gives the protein CASSEREGSYNEQFF.

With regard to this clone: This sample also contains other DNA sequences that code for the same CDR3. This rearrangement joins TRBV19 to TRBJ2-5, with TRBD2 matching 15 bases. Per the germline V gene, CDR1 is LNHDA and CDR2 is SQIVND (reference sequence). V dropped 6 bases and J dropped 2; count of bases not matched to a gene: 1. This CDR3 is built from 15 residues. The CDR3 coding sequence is TGTGCCAGTAGGGGACTAGCGGGGGGACAAGAGACCCAGTACTTC. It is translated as CASRGLAGGQETQYF.

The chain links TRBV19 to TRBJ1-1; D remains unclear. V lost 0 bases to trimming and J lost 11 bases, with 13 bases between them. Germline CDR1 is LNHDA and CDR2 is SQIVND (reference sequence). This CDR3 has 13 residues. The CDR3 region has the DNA TGTGCCAGTAGTATAGATCTTCAGAGGGAGGCTTTCTTT. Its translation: CASSIDLQREAFF.

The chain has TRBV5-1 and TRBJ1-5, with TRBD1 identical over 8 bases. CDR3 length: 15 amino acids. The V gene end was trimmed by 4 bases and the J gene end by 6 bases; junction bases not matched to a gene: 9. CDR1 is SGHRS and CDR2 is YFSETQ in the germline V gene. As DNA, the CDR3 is TGCGCCAGCAGCCCCGGACAGGGAGGGATTCAGCCCCAGCATTTT. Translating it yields CASSPGQGGIQPQHF.

CDR3 loop: CASSPADSLNTEAFF. CDR3 coding DNA: TGTGCCAGCTCACCAGCGGACAGCTTGAACACTGAAGCTTTCTTT. The chain recombines TRBV18 with TRBJ1-1, with D possibly matching TRBD1 (6 bases). There are 15 residues in the CDR3. Trimming pared 2 bases from V and 0 bases from J, leaving 10 bases between. The germline CDR1 and CDR2 sequences are KGHSH and LQKENI.

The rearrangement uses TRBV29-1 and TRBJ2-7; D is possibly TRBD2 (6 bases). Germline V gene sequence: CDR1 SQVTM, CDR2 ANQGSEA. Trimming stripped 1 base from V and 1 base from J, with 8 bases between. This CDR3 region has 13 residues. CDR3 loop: CSVEGRDSYEQYF. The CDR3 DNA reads TGCAGCGTTGAAGGGAGGGATTCCTACGAGCAGTACTTC.

The CDR3 protein is CASSPLSLTYEQYF. The DNA of the CDR3 is TGTGCCAGCAGTCCCCTTAGTCTCACCTACGAGCAGTACTTC. This sequence joins TRBV28 and TRBJ2-7, with D uncertain. The CDR3 runs 14 residues. V was clipped by 5 bases and J by 2 bases, with 13 bases between them. Per germline, CDR1 MDHEN and CDR2 SYDVKM.

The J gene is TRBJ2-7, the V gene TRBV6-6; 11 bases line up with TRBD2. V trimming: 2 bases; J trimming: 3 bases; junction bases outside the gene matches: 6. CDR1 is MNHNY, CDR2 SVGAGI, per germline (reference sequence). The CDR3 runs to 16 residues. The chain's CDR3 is CASSYVLAGGGYEQYF. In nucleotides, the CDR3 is TGTGCCAGCAGTTACGTGCTAGCGGGGGGAGGCTACGAGCAGTACTTC.

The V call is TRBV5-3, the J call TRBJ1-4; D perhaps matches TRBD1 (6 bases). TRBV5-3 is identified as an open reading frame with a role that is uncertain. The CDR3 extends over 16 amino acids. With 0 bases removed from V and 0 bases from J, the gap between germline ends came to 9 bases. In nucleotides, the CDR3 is TGTGCCAGAAGCTTGGGACAGGAGGCAACTAATGAAAAACTGTTTTTT. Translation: CARSLGQEATNEKLFF.

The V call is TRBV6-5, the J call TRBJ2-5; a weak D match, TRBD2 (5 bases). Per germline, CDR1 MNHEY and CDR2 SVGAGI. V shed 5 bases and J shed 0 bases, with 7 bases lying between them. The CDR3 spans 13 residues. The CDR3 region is CASSRLYQETQYF. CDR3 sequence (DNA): TGTGCCAGCAGTCGACTATACCAAGAGACCCAGTACTTC.

CDR3 region: CASSTGTAPSYGYTF. The CDR3 DNA sequence: TGTGCCAGCAGTACAGGGACAGCACCGAGCTATGGCTACACCTTC. The gene calls are TRBV2 and TRBJ1-2; 7 bases are a match to TRBD1. Unmatched junction bases numbered 10, after V lost 5 bases and J lost 4 bases. The germline V gene encodes CDR1 SNHLY and CDR2 FYNNEI. CDR3 size: 15 residues. Combining the CDR3 with reference TRBV2 and TRBJ1-2 gives the whole variable domain EPEVTQTPSHQVTQMGQEVILRCVPISNHLYFYWYRQILGQKVEFLVSFYNNEISEKSEIFDDQFSVERPDGSNFTLKIRSTKLEDSAMYFCASSTGTAPSYGYTFGSGTRLTVV.

The CDR3 loop reads CASSQETSGWTVDNEQFF. As DNA, the CDR3 is TGCGCCAGCAGCCAAGAGACTAGCGGGTGGACGGTCGACAATGAGCAGTTCTTC. The chain recombines TRBV4-3 with TRBJ2-1, with 10 nucleotides matching TRBD2. V lost 0 bases and J lost 5; bases outside the gene matches: 10. Germline V CDR1 and CDR2: LGHNA, YSLEER. This CDR3 contains 18 residues.

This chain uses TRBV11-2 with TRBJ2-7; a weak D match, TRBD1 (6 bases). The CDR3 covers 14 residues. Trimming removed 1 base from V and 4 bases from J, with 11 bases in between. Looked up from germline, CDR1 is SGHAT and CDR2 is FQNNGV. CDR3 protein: CASSLARGKYEQYF. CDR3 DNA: TGTGCCAGCAGCTTAGCCAGGGGTAAATACGAGCAGTACTTC.